These 23 T cell receptor beta chains share one sample of origin, sequenced in a study of blood T cell repertoires in COVID-19. Clones were sequenced by immunoSEQ multiplex PCR, and TCRdb holds only the in-frame ones, with some missing. The sample contains 87,000 or so clones, 86% of which appear only once. Input material: peripheral blood. These receptors were collected from an elderly woman in a cohort sampled during active or convalescent COVID-19.

This chain uses TRBV5-1 with TRBJ1-1; 9 positions agree with TRBD1. This CDR3 has 16 residues. The ends lost 2 bases at V and 0 bases at J; junction bases unmatched: 5. Germline V gene data show CDR1 as SGHRS and CDR2 as YFSETQ. The CDR3 DNA follows: TGCGCCAGCAGCTTCCCGGGACAGGGACTGAACACTGAAGCTTTCTTT. The encoded protein is CASSFPGQGLNTEAFF.

There are a few counts of this clone. The chain links TRBV19 to TRBJ2-2; the match to TRBD2 covers 11 bases. After removal of 5 bases from V and 6 bases from J, the junction contained 14 bases not matched to a gene. Germline CDR1 is LNHDA and CDR2 is SQIVND (reference sequence). The CDR3 contains 18 residues. The CDR3 DNA follows: TGTGCCAGTAGTGATCTAGCGGGAGGCTATATTAGGTCCGGGGAGCTGTTTTTT. Translation gives CASSDLAGGYIRSGELFF. Supplemented by reference TRBV19 and TRBJ2-2, the full variable domain reads DGGITQSPKYLFRKEGQNVTLSCEQNLNHDAMYWYRQDPGQGLRLIYYSQIVNDFQKGDIAEGYSVSREKKESFPLTVTSAQKNPTAFYLCASSDLAGGYIRSGELFFGEGSRLTVL.

The chain has TRBV9 and TRBJ1-6, with 8 bases aligning to TRBD1. Germline lookup yields CDR1 SGDLS and CDR2 YYNGEE. The V and J ends lost 3 bases and 4 bases, in that order; junction bases with no gene match: 3. This CDR3 spans 15 amino acids. The CDR3 coding sequence is TGTGCCAGCAGCGCCGGGACAGGTTATAATTCACCCCTCCACTTT. The encoded protein is CASSAGTGYNSPLHF.

This clone ranks as medium-sized. The V call is TRBV30, the J call TRBJ2-1, with TRBD2 identical over 8 bases. The CDR3 runs 14 residues. Germline loops: CDR1 GTSNPN, CDR2 SVGIG (reference sequence). Trimming cost V 4 bases and J 3 bases; bases outside gene matches: 5. Here the CDR3 DNA reads TGTGCCTGGAAAGCGGGAGCCTACTACAATGAGCAGTTCTTC. It is translated as CAWKAGAYYNEQFF.

The chain links TRBV5-1 to TRBJ1-1; no firm D call. V dropped 0 bases and J dropped 12 bases, with 12 bases sitting between them. Germline CDR1 is SGHRS and CDR2 is YFSETQ. This CDR3 comprises 12 residues. CDR3 nucleotide sequence: TGCGCCAGCAGCTTGGATGAACAGAGAACTTTCTTT. This encodes CASSLDEQRTFF.

V gene TRBV5-1 combines with J gene TRBJ2-7; the D gene is possibly TRBD2 (6 bases). Germline V gives CDR1 SGHRS, CDR2 YFSETQ. The ends were cut back, 0 bases at V and 2 bases at J, with 9 bases in the middle. This CDR3 is built from 14 residues. The CDR3 spells CASSLGLDAYEQYF. As DNA, the CDR3 is TGCGCCAGCAGCTTGGGACTAGACGCCTACGAGCAGTACTTC. Full variable domain (remainder filled in from reference TRBV5-1 and TRBJ2-7): KAGVTQTPRYLIKTRGQQVTLSCSPISGHRSVSWYQQTPGQGLQFLFEYFSETQRNKGNFPGRFSGRQFSNSRSEMNVSTLELGDSALYLCASSLGLDAYEQYFGPGTRLTVT.

The CDR3 DNA follows: TGTGCCAGCAGCTTCAGACGGACTAGCGGAGCCTCAAAGGGAGTAGATACGCAGTATTTT. This sequence encodes CASSFRRTSGASKGVDTQYF. V gene TRBV7-3 combines with J gene TRBJ2-3; TRBD2 aligns across 10 bases. Germline V gene lookup returns CDR1 SGHTA and CDR2 FQGTGA. The CDR3 runs 20 residues. The V segment lost 3 bases and the J segment 5 bases; nucleotides outside the gene matches: 20.

The rearrangement links TRBV6-5 to TRBJ2-7; D is perhaps TRBD2 (5 bases). This CDR3 region has 12 residues. Germline V CDR1 and CDR2: MNHEY, SVGAGI. Between the trimmed V and J ends, which lost 2 bases and 3 bases, there was a span of 5 bases. The CDR3 sequence: CASSYEGYEQYF. The CDR3, as DNA: TGTGCCAGCAGTTACGAGGGCTACGAGCAGTACTTC.

The chain combines TRBV5-1 with TRBJ1-1; 11 bases align to TRBD1. Looked up from germline, CDR1 is SGHRS and CDR2 is YFSETQ. The CDR3 spans 14 residues. V dropped 4 bases and J dropped 4; count of bases not matched to a gene: 3. CDR3 loop: CASSGQGAGTEAFF. The CDR3 coding sequence is TGCGCCAGCAGCGGACAGGGGGCTGGCACTGAAGCTTTCTTT.

This clone was seen a few times. The chain joins TRBV29-1 to TRBJ2-4, with a possible D match to TRBD2 (5 bases). This CDR3 has 14 residues. Trimming took 4 bases from V and 1 from J, leaving 11 bases between them. Germline values: CDR1 SQVTM, CDR2 ANQGSEA. CDR3 coding DNA: TGCAGCGTTGGGTGGGGAGAGGCCAAAAACATTCAGTACTTC. Translating gives CSVGWGEAKNIQYF.

The chain joins TRBV12-3 or TRBV12-4 to TRBJ1-2, with 7 bases identical to TRBD1. J lost 7 bases, V lost 7 bases, and 6 bases had no gene match. There are 12 residues in the CDR3. CDR3 DNA: TGTGCCAGCACCGACAGGGACACTGGCTACACCTTC. It codes for CASTDRDTGYTF.

The rearrangement links TRBV5-1 to TRBJ1-1; TRBD1 is a possible D gene (6 bases). V gave up 3 bases and J gave up 3 bases, with 18 bases separating them. The germline V gene encodes CDR1 SGHRS and CDR2 YFSETQ. The CDR3 is 16 residues long. CDR3 sequence: CASSSSIGQTYTEAFF. The DNA for the CDR3 is TGCGCCAGCAGCTCGAGTATCGGACAGACATACACTGAAGCTTTCTTT.

J is TRBJ1-1 and V is TRBV27; D is unclear. In germline, CDR1 is MNHEY, CDR2 SMNVEV (reference sequence). The CDR3 sequence is 14 residues long. The V end lost 2 bases, the J end lost 4 bases, and 11 bases lay between the germline ends. The CDR3 DNA reads as TGTGCCAGCAGTTTAGGACGGGGTGGCACTGAAGCTTTCTTT. This gives the protein CASSLGRGGTEAFF.

The rearrangement links TRBV7-2 to TRBJ2-1, with D tentatively TRBD2 (6 bases). Trimming cost V 5 bases and J 5 bases, with 16 bases left between them. The V gene's germline CDR1 is SGHTA and CDR2 FQGNSA. The CDR3 runs to 15 residues. Here the CDR3 DNA reads TGTGCCAGCAGCGAGTGGGGGGAGCCCCACAATGAGCAGTTCTTC. Its protein product is CASSEWGEPHNEQFF.

V is TRBV5-1 and J is TRBJ2-1; the D gene is possibly TRBD2 (6 bases). The CDR3 spans 14 residues. CDR1 and CDR2 (germline): SGHRS, YFSETQ. V was clipped by 0 bases and J by 9 bases, with 13 bases between them. In DNA form, the CDR3 reads TGCGCCAGCAGCTTGGGGGACTTTGTCAGTGAGCAGTTCTTC. This encodes CASSLGDFVSEQFF. The complete variable domain, with remaining parts taken from reference TRBV5-1 and TRBJ2-1, reads KAGVTQTPRYLIKTRGQQVTLSCSPISGHRSVSWYQQTPGQGLQFLFEYFSETQRNKGNFPGRFSGRQFSNSRSEMNVSTLELGDSALYLCASSLGDFVSEQFFGPGTRLTVL.

This chain joins TRBV7-6 and TRBJ2-5, with 10 bases that match TRBD2. After removal of 1 base from V and 6 bases from J, the junction contained 8 bases not matched to a gene. Germline CDR1 is SGHVS and CDR2 is FNYEAQ. The CDR3 length is 16 residues. The CDR3: CASSLGASGSGKTQYF. The CDR3 region has the DNA TGTGCCAGCAGCTTAGGGGCTAGCGGGAGTGGAAAGACCCAGTACTTC.

The chain combines TRBV2 with TRBJ2-1; 10 bases agree with TRBD2. The germline V gene has CDR1 SNHLY and CDR2 FYNNEI. CDR3 length: 15 amino acids. With V trimmed by 3 bases and J by 7 bases, 6 bases remained unmatched. The CDR3 region has the DNA TGTGCCAGCAGTGAGGAGCGGGAGGGCCGGAATGAGCAGTTCTTC. As protein: CASSEEREGRNEQFF.

This chain links TRBV7-9 with TRBJ2-6; D remains ambiguous. The CDR3 has 12 amino acids. Deletions cut 5 bases from V and 5 bases from J, with 4 bases between. Germline V gives CDR1 SEHNR, CDR2 FQNEAQ (reference sequence). CDR3 bases: TGTGCCAGCAGCCCCAGGGCCAACGTCCTGACTTTC. It translates to CASSPRANVLTF.

The CDR3 nucleotides are TGTGCCTCTTCCGGGGTAAAAGGGAATGAAAAACTGTTTTTT. Translated: CASSGVKGNEKLFF. This chain joins TRBV30 and TRBJ1-4, with D uncertain. The V gene lost 7 bases and the J gene lost 5 bases, with 17 bases spanning the gap. This CDR3 contains 14 residues. Looked up from germline, CDR1 is GTSNPN and CDR2 is SVGIG (reference sequence).

The chain is built from TRBV19 and TRBJ1-2, with TRBD1 matching 11 bases. CDR3 length: 16 amino acids. J gave up 6 bases and V 5 bases, and 11 bases lay outside the gene matches. Germline loops: CDR1 LNHDA, CDR2 SQIVND (reference sequence). CDR3 nucleotides: TGTGCCAGTAGTTCGGGACAGGGGGTATGGGCCGATGGCTACACCTTC. Residues: CASSSGQGVWADGYTF.

This chain uses TRBV11-3 with TRBJ2-1; no firm D call. V dropped 0 bases and J dropped 10 bases, with 4 bases sitting between them. Germline V lookup: CDR1 SGHNT, CDR2 YENEEA. There are 11 residues in the CDR3. CDR3 in amino acids: CASSLDREQFF. CDR3 sequence (DNA): TGTGCCAGCAGCTTAGACAGGGAGCAGTTCTTC. Full variable domain (remainder filled in from reference TRBV11-3 and TRBJ2-1): EAGVVQSPRYKIIEKKQPVAFWCNPISGHNTLYWYLQNLGQGPELLIRYENEEAVDDSQLPKDRFSAERLKGVDSTLKIQPAELGDSAVYLCASSLDREQFFGPGTRLTVL.

This clone was counted a few times. The chain is built from TRBV12-3 or TRBV12-4 and TRBJ2-7; D may be TRBD2 (5 bases). V lost 8 bases and J lost 4, with 12 bases in between. The length of the CDR3 is 12 residues. The CDR3 DNA reads TGTGCCAGCGACGTGGAGGATTACGAGCAGTACGTC. Translation: CASDVEDYEQYV.

This chain connects TRBV28 to TRBJ1-4; TRBD1 matches at 7 bases. Germline lookup yields CDR1 MDHEN and CDR2 SYDVKM. This CDR3 comprises 14 residues. With V trimmed by 5 bases and J by 7 bases, 7 bases remained unmatched. The CDR3 here is CASSPTGTAEKLFF. The CDR3, as DNA: TGTGCCAGCAGTCCTACTGGGACAGCTGAAAAACTGTTTTTT.